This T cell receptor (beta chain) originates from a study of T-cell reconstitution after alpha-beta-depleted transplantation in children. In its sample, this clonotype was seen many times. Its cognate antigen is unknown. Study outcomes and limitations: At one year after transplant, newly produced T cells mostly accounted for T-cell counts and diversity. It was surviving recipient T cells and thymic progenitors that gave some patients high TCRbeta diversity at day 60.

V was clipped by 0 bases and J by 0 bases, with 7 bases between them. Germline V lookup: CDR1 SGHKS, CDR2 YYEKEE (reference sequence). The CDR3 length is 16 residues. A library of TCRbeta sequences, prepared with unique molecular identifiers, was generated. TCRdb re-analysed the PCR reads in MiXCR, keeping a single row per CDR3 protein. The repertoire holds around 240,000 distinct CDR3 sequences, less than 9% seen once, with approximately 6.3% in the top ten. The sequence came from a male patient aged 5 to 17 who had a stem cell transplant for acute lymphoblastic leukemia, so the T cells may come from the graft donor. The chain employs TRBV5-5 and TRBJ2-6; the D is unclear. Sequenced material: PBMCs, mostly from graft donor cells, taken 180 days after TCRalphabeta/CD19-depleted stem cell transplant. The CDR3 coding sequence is TGTGCCAGCAGCTTGGATGGAGCCTCTGGGGCCAACGTCCTGACTTTC. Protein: CASSLDGASGANVLTF.